Detailed here is one T cell receptor (beta chain). Generated by immunoSEQ multiplex PCR, the TCRdb table keeps only in-frame clones and is missing some. The sample carries about 200,000 clones, about 90% recorded once. This sample is part of a study of blood T cell repertoires in COVID-19. The germline CDR1 and CDR2 sequences are LGHDT and YNNKEL (reference sequence). The CDR3 extends over 14 amino acids. Trimming cost V 1 base and J 6 bases, with 12 bases left between them. The sequenced sample was peripheral blood. V usage is TRBV3-1 (or the pseudogene TRBV3-2) and J usage is TRBJ1-1; a weak D match, TRBD1 (5 bases). The TCR comes from a man in his forties or fifties with active or convalescent COVID-19. CDR3 nucleotide sequence: TGTGCCAGCAGCCAAGCCCCAACAGGACCTGAAGCTTTCTTT. This sequence encodes CASSQAPTGPEAFF.